This T cell receptor beta chain was identified during a study of T-cell reconstitution after alpha-beta-depleted transplantation in children. Study-wide results and limits: Elevated TCRbeta diversity at day 60 was traced, in some patients, to surviving recipient T cells and thymic progenitors. Once a year had passed after transplant, T-cell counts and diversity came mostly from newly produced T cells.

This clonotype appeared many times. Its antigen remains unidentified. Preparation of the TCRbeta library was carried out with unique molecular identifiers. TCRdb re-called the PCR reads through MiXCR, storing one row per CDR3 protein. The table shows around 700,000 distinct CDR3 sequences, with about an eighth occurring only once. Trimming took off 0 bases at V and 8 bases at J, with 12 bases between the two ends. CDR3 size: 14 residues. Germline-derived CDR1 and CDR2 are SGHRS and YFSETQ. V usage is TRBV5-1 and J usage is TRBJ2-1, with D uncertain. Here the sequenced sample was PBMCs, taken before TCRalphabeta/CD19-depleted stem cell transplant. This TCR was sampled from a girl aged 2 to 9 with congenital amegakaryocytic thrombocytopenia, due to receive a stem cell transplant. CDR3 DNA sequence: TGCGCCAGCAGCTTGGGGTCCTTTTGGGATGAGCAGTTCTTC. As protein: CASSLGSFWDEQFF.